The clone carrying this T cell receptor beta chain has ten or more counts. This record belongs to a study of T-cell memory formation after mild COVID-19. TCRdb reprocessed the 5' RACE reads with MiXCR, giving one entry per CDR3 protein. The repertoire holds over 10,000 distinct CDR3 sequences, with around 15% as singletons. The CDR3 runs to 13 residues. Per the germline V gene, CDR1 is DFQATT and CDR2 is SNEGSKA (reference sequence). The V segment lost 4 bases and the J segment 3 bases; nucleotides outside the gene matches: 6. The sequencing input was PBMCs or a T cell subset sorted from them (not recorded which). The receptor comes from a man aged 18 to 30 who had mild COVID-19 (a few samples of this study predate the infection). Cell type and time point are not known. The chain uses TRBV20-1 and TRBJ2-7; 7 bases fit TRBD1. CDR3 region: CSANVAGGYEQYF. The DNA of the CDR3 is TGCAGTGCTAACGTGGCAGGGGGCTACGAGCAGTACTTC.